The present entry profiles one TCR beta chain with its context. This clone is a singleton in its sample. Its antigen remains undetermined. Per-base quality was not reported, and no clone a single base away is much larger than it. Library preparation used the immunoSEQ multiplex PCR assay. The authors processed their data as follows. To diagnose cytomegalovirus status from the catalog of TCR beta chain sequences, a statistical classification framework was built. As stored in TCRdb, this immuneACCESS dataset retains in-frame rearrangements with V and J assigned. A fraction of the clones does not appear; measured against another copy, unresolved V genes explain less than half of the discrepancy, and the remainder lacks a known reason. That table furnishes V, J and clone size, whereas the DNA furnished D and trimming. The sample has over 50,000 clones on record, less than 96% of them singletons. 1% to 1.5% of the sample lies in the top ten.

The donors belonged to the validation cohort of roughly 120 subjects, which was separate from the approximately 700-subject first cohort. These data belong to a study of cytomegalovirus exposure and HLA in healthy donors (dated by TCRdb to the late 2010s). At the level of the whole study: A later analysis indicated that the roughly 120 validation repertoires were generated on the platform also employed for the approximately 690 repertoires of the first cohort. The study combined high-throughput TCR immunosequencing, statistical association of individual TCRs with disease status, and machine learning to predict cytomegalovirus infection status. In addition to the first cohort of hundreds of subjects, a separate validation cohort of 120 different subjects was used. The aim of the study was to test whether cataloging public T cell receptors could identify signatures of past pathogen exposure. On the study overall, not on this receptor specifically: According to the authors, the approach could potentially be generalized to other disease states and immunological phenotypes. A later analysis lacked HLA typing for the validation cohort, so it scored co-occurrence in that cohort across all 110 or so repertoires. In vitro tests confirmed that three of the cytomegalovirus-associated TCR beta chains recognize cytomegalovirus antigens. Most TCR sequences were seen in very few donors, while some public TCRs were found in many individuals. The classifier was reported to diagnose cytomegalovirus status with high specificity and sensitivity in both the original cohort and the validation cohort. A later analysis found that TCRs clustered in the first cohort also tended to co-occur in the approximately 120 validation repertoires, with 94% of cluster scores above 0. The study listed approximately 150 TCR beta chains as associated with cytomegalovirus.

For CDR1 and CDR2, the germline V gene lists SGHTA and FQGNSA. Taken from cysteine to phenylalanine, the CDR3 has 15 residues. Kept here is only the CDR3 DNA, which spans 45 bases and is read in frame from base 1. The germline V end is reduced by 8 bases and the J end by 2 bases; junction bases left unmatched: 12. This sequence was found in a woman under 30 in good health and CMV-seronegative. Sequenced input: PBMCs. The sequence links TRBV7-2 to TRBJ2-7, with 7 middle bases fitting TRBD2. The CDR3 sequence is CASRGGSGGTYEQYF. The DNA sequence is TGTGCCAGCCGCGGCGGGAGCGGCGGCACCTACGAGCAGTACTTC.